This T cell receptor beta chain was sequenced during a study of cytomegalovirus exposure and HLA in healthy donors. Study as a whole: An early data release held about 85 million unique TCRs from HLA-typed donors.

V was clipped by 4 bases and J by 2 bases; unmatched bases: 7. CDR1 is MGHRA, CDR2 YSYEKL, per germline. This CDR3 comprises 15 residues. Broader study findings: Most TCR sequences were uncommon, yet certain public TCRs appeared in many donors. Prediction of most subjects' HLA-A and HLA-B alleles by TCR beta sequences was reportedly accurate. What a later analysis reportedly showed was that an Asian-associated ancestry cluster had fewer N-insertions than the approximately 700-donor mean.

With 60 Vbeta and 13 Jbeta primers, the PCR was carried out. The repertoire was sequenced with immunoSEQ multiplex PCR; TCRdb's copy has only in-frame clones and lacks some. Seen here are tens of thousands of clones, approximately 83% observed once, and the top ten hold about 4%. In the case of this clone: Its antigen is as yet unknown.

This receptor was identified in a man aged 50 to 59 in good health and CMV-seronegative. The specimen was PBMCs. The rearrangement links TRBV4-1 to TRBJ2-7; 8 nucleotides line up with TRBD2. In DNA, the CDR3 is TGCGCCAGCAGCCTCCGGGCGGGAGGAGCCTACGAGCAGTACTTC. Its translation is CASSLRAGGAYEQYF.